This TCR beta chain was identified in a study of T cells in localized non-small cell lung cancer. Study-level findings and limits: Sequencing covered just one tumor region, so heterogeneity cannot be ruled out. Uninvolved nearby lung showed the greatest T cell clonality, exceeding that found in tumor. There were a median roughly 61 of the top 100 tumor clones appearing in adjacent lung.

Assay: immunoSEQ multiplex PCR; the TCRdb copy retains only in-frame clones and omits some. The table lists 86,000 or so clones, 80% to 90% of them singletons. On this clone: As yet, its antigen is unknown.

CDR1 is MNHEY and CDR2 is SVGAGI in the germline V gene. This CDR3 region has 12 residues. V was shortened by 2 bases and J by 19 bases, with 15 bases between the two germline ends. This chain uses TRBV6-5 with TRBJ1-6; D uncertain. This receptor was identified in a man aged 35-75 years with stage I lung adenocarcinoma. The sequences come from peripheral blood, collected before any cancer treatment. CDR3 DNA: TGTGCCAGCAGTTACCCGGGGAGTTGGCTTCACTTT. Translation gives CASSYPGSWLHF.